This TCR beta chain comes out of a study of shared clonotypes between healthy human individuals. Across the whole study: In total, the donors were a couple of women and a few men aged 18 to 49.

The V end was cut by 5 bases, the J end by 1 base, with 15 bases between. Germline V gene data show CDR1 as SGHNT and CDR2 as YYREEE (reference sequence). CDR3 length: 15 residues. Profiled with immunoSEQ multiplex PCR; TCRdb holds only in-frame clones, not every one. Of fewer than 500,000 clones listed, almost 80% are singletons. General study results and limits: The donor pool, a small one, limited the genetic and exposure-history diversity represented. Blood was the only sampled material, and tissue repertoires likely differ.

Concerning this clone: What it binds is not known.

This chain uses TRBV5-4 with TRBJ1-2, with D perhaps matching TRBD1 (6 bases). Material for sequencing was PBMCs. This receptor was identified in a woman in her thirties or forties in good health. Some clones in this sample may be carry-over from other donors' samples. CDR3 sequence (DNA): TGTGCCAGCAGAAAGGGGGGCAGAGATAACTATGGCTACACCTTC. Encoded protein: CASRKGGRDNYGYTF.